The present entry profiles one T cell receptor (beta chain) with its context. This entry comes from a study of T cells after yellow fever vaccination. Whole-study context: Fractions of limited cellularity were prepared by means of SMART-Seq v4 Ultra Low Input.

The junction had 6 bases not matched to a gene; V was cut back by 2 bases and J by 1 base. The CDR3 is 16 residues long. In germline, CDR1 is MNHEY, CDR2 SVGEGT. Conversion of TCR transcripts into cDNA relied on 5'RACE template switching, which added a universal primer site and UMIs. TCRdb itself ran the 5' RACE reads through MiXCR, one entry per CDR3 protein. The sample carries 65,000 to 90,000 distinct CDR3 sequences, about 14% recorded once. Study outcomes and limitations: Most primary-vaccination clones recurred post-booster (under 98% CD4, just over 85% CD8).

The chain uses TRBV6-2 or TRBV6-3 and TRBJ1-1; 8 nucleotides line up with TRBD1. The sequence was collected from a young man who received the YFV17D yellow fever vaccine. The specimen was CD8+ T cells not binding an NS4B(214-222) dextramer, sorted from PBMCs, collected more than 20 days after the first yellow fever vaccination. CDR3 region: CASSYPRGQGNTEAFF. For the CDR3, the DNA is TGTGCCAGCAGTTACCCCCGCGGACAGGGGAACACTGAAGCTTTCTTT.